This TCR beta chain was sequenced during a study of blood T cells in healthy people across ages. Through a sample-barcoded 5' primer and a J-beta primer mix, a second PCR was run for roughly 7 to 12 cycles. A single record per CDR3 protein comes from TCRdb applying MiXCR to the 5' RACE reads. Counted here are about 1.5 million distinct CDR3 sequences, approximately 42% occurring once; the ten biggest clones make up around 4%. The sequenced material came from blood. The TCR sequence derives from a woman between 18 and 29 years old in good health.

The CDR3 DNA reads as TGTGCCAGCAGCTTTTCTCAGTTGGCGGCAAGTGAAGCTTTCTTT. Its protein is CASSFSQLAASEAFF. The chain recombines TRBV7-6 with TRBJ1-1; D is unresolved. V was cut by 3 bases and J by 7 bases, with 18 bases left in between. Per the germline V gene, CDR1 is SGHVS and CDR2 is FNYEAQ. The CDR3 totals 15 residues.